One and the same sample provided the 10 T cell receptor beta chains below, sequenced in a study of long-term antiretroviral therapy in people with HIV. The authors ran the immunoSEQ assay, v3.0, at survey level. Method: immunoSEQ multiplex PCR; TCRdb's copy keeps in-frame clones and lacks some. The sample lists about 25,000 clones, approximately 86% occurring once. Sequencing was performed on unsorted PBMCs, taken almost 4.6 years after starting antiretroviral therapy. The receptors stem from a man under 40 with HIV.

The CDR3 DNA is TGTGCCAGCAGTCGGACAGTAAACTCTGAAGCTTTCTTT. Its protein is CASSRTVNSEAFF. The gene calls are TRBV27 and TRBJ1-1; TRBD1 is a possible D gene (6 bases). This CDR3 has 13 residues. In germline, CDR1 is MNHEY, CDR2 SMNVEV (reference sequence). The V end was cut by 5 bases, the J end by 6 bases, with 13 bases between.

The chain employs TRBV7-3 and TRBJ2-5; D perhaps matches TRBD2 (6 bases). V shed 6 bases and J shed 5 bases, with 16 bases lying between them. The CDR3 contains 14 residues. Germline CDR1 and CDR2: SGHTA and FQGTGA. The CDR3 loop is CASRRPSAGETQYF. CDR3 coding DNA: TGTGCCAGCAGGAGACCGTCGGCGGGGGAGACCCAGTACTTC.

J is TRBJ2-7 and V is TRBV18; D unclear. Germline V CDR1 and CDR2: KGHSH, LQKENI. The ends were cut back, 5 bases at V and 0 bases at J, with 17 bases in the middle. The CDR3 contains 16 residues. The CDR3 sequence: CASSDVVTGASYEQYF. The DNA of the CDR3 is TGTGCCAGCTCAGACGTAGTTACGGGTGCCTCCTACGAGCAGTACTTC.

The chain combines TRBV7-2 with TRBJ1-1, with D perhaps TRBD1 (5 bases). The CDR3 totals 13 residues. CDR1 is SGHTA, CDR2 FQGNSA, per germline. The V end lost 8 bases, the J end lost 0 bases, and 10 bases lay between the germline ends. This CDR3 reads CASAKGMNTEAFF. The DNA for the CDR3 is TGTGCCAGCGCCAAGGGGATGAACACTGAAGCTTTCTTT.

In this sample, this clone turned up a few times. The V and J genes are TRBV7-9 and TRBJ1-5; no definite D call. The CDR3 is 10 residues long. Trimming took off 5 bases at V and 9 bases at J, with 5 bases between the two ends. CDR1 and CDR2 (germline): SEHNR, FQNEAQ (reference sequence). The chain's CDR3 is CASSRSPQHF. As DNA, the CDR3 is TGTGCCAGCAGCCGATCGCCCCAGCATTTT.

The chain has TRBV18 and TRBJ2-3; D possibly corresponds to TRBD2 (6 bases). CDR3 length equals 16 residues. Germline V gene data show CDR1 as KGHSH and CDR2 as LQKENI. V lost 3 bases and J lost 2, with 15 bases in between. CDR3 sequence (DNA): TGTGCCAGCTCACCCAAGCGGGCTGGGCTCACAGATACGCAGTATTTT. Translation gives CASSPKRAGLTDTQYF.

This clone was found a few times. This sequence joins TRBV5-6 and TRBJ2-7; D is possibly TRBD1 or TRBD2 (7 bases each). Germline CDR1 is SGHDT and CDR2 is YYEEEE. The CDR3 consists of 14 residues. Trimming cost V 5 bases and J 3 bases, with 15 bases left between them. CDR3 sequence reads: CASSLGGDSYEQYF. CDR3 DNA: TGTGCCAGCAGTTTAGGGGGGGACAGCTACGAGCAGTACTTC.

The CDR3 nucleotides are TGTGCCAGCAGCCGTAGCTCCTACGAGCAGTACTTC. This sequence encodes CASSRSSYEQYF. V usage is TRBV9 and J usage is TRBJ2-7; D uncertain. Trimming took 4 bases from V and 0 from J, leaving 5 bases between them. Germline CDR1 reads SGDLS; CDR2 reads YYNGEE. The length of the CDR3 is 12 residues.

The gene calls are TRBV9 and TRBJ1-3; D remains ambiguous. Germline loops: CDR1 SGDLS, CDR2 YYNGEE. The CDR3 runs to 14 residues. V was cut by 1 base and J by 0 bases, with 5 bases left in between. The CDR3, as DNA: TGTGCCAGCAGCGTAACCTCCTCTGGAAACACCATATATTTT. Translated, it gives CASSVTSSGNTIYF.

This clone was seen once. The CDR3 DNA sequence: TGTGCCTGGGCTGAGGGGGGACGCACAGATACGCAGTATTTT. Protein product: CAWAEGGRTDTQYF. The chain carries TRBV30 and TRBJ2-3, with D tentatively TRBD1 or TRBD2 (6 bases each). The germline V and J ends were trimmed by 5 bases and 1 base, with 13 bases remaining between them. The CDR3 is 14 residues long. Looked up from germline, CDR1 is GTSNPN and CDR2 is SVGIG (reference sequence).